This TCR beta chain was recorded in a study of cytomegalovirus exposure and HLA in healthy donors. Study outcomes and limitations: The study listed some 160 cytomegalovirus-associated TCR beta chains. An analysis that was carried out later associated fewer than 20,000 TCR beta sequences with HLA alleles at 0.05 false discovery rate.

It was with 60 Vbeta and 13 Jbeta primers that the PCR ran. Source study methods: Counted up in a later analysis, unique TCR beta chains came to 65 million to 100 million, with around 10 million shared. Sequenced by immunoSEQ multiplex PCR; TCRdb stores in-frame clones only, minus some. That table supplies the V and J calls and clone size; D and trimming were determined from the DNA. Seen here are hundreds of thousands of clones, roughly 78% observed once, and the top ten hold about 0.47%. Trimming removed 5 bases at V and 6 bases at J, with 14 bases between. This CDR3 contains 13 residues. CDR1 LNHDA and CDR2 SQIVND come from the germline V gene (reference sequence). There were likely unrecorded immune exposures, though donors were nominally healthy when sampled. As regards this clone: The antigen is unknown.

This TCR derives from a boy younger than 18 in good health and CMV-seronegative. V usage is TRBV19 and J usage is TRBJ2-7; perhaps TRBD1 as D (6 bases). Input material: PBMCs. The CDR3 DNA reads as TGTGCCAGTAGTCCCCTGGGGGCACTCGAGCAGTACTTC. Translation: CASSPLGALEQYF.